These 3 T cell receptor beta chains originate from one sample sequenced in a study of shared clonotypes between healthy human individuals. Libraries were prepared by immunoSEQ multiplex PCR; TCRdb keeps only in-frame clonotypes and omits some of them. The table includes about 2.5 million clones, roughly 92% detected once. The sample was naive CD4+ T cells from PBMCs. Subset here: CD45RA+ positively selected. Receptors originate from a man aged 18 to 29 in good health. Some clones in this sample may be carry-over from other donors' samples.

This clone has a single count. V usage is TRBV4-2 and J usage is TRBJ1-5; no clear D. Trimming pared 3 bases from V and 0 bases from J, leaving 12 bases between. CDR1 is LGHNA and CDR2 is YNFKEQ in the germline V gene. This CDR3 is 16 amino acids long. CDR3 sequence: CASSQGTDSSNQPQHF. The CDR3 nucleotides read TGTGCCAGCAGCCAGGGTACGGATAGTAGCAATCAGCCCCAGCATTTT.

In DNA, the CDR3 is TGTGCCAGCAGCGCTCGTCGGGACGGATCTAACTATGGCTACACCTTC. Its translation is CASSARRDGSNYGYTF. The chain has TRBV5-4 and TRBJ1-2; weak D call: TRBD1 (5 bases). Deletions cut 4 bases from V and 0 bases from J, with 16 bases between. Germline loops: CDR1 SGHNT, CDR2 YYREEE (reference sequence). This CDR3 contains 16 residues.

This chain connects TRBV10-3 to TRBJ1-1; D is unclear. The CDR3 contains 12 residues. CDR1 ENHRY and CDR2 SYGVKD come from the germline V gene. The germline V and J ends were trimmed by 2 bases and 10 bases, with 11 bases remaining between them. CDR3 in DNA: TGTGCCATCAGTGAGAACGGGGAGGGAGCTTTCTTT. Translation: CAISENGEGAFF.